The clone carrying this TCR beta chain was found many times. The target antigen is unknown. This sample stems from a study of human T cells and chemical hapten exposure. Study information: Patients, a majority of them female, were diagnosed with alopecia areata, totalis or universalis.

V was pared by 6 bases and J by 2 bases, with 3 bases between. The CDR3 covers 11 residues. Germline CDR1 MNHEY, CDR2 SMNVEV (reference sequence). TCRdb ran MiXCR on the RACE reads and lists one entry per CDR3 protein. The sample has 56,000 or so distinct CDR3 sequences, more than 9% seen once. Study-wide results and limits: Correlating positively with patch test score were the PT1 expanded TCR counts. TCRs above 1 in 1000 frequency did not change with DPC sensitization.

Time point in this sample: pre-sensitization, week 0. The treatment here: therapeutic diphenylcyclopropenone sensitization with weekly scalp DPC. It was unfractionated whole blood from which total RNA was extracted. This chain links TRBV27 with TRBJ2-3, with D unresolved. Sequences were derived from whole blood, sampled in connection with sensitization to the hapten diphenylcyclopropenone (DPC). The sequence was collected from a woman in her 30s with alopecia areata. Some clones in this sample may be carry-over from other donors' samples. CDR3 sequence: CASSDTDTQYF. CDR3 DNA: TGTGCCAGCAGCGACACAGATACGCAGTATTTT.